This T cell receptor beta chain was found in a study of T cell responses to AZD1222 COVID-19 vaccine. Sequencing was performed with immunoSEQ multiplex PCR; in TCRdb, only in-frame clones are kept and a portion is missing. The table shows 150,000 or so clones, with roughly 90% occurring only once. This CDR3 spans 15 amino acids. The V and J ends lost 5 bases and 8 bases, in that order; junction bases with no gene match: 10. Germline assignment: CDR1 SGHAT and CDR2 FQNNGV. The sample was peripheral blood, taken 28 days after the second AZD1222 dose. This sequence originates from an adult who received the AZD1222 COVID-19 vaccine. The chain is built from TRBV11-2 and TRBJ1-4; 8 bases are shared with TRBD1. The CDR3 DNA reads TGTGCCAGCAGCGGACAGGGACCGATTAACGAAAAACTGTTTTTT. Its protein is CASSGQGPINEKLFF.